This TCR beta chain was identified in a study of T cells in Graves' hyperthyroidism and ophthalmopathy. Study-wide results and limits: In blood, most of the thyroid clonotypes expanded above 0.001 were also present.

The authors deemed Graves' hyperthyroidism stable absent ophthalmopathy progression within 18 months. Fresh 10 ml peripheral blood yielded PBMCs. V lost 6 bases and J lost 0, with 12 bases in between. The CDR3 sequence is 14 residues long. In germline, CDR1 is MDHEN, CDR2 SYDVKM. Authors of the study amplified TCR beta CDR3 regions from RNA transcripts. Using the HTBI primer set, a first-round RT-PCR was run on the TCR CDR3. TCRdb processed the multiplex PCR reads anew with MiXCR; each CDR3 protein has one entry. The table records approximately 600,000 distinct CDR3 sequences, 15% to 20% of them present only once. In this sample, this clonotype turned up many times. Its matching antigen is unknown.

The V gene is TRBV28, the J gene TRBJ2-7; the D gene is possibly TRBD2 (5 bases). The clonotype comes from a woman between 25 and 40 years old with Graves' hyperthyroidism. Sequencing was done on a sample of blood. The DNA for the CDR3 is TGTGCCAGCAGCTCCGGACTGAGCTCCTACGAGCAGTACTTC. This gives the protein CASSSGLSSYEQYF.